These T cell receptor beta chains were read from a single sample in a study of shared clonotypes between healthy human individuals. Clones were sequenced by immunoSEQ multiplex PCR, and TCRdb holds only the in-frame ones, with some missing. The sample comprises approximately 2.1 million clones, 85% to 95% of which are singletons, and 0.39% rests with the top ten. Sequencing was performed on naive CD4+ T cells from PBMCs. The source of these receptors is a young man in good health. Some clones in this sample may be carry-over from other donors' samples. Each CDR3 is given with its conserved first and last residue. Each record gives: D gene, clone size, J gene, V gene, CDR3 DNA, CDR3 protein. The D gene is left open where the match is weak. Clone size, where shown, is once, few, many, or a class for clones that have expanded.

d_call: NA
clone_size: NA
j_call: TRBJ1-2
v_call: TRBV2
cdr3_nt: TGTGCCAGCAAGGGACGACTCCACTATGGCTACACCTTC
cdr3_aa: CASKGRLHYGYTF

d_call: NA
clone_size: NA
j_call: TRBJ1-4
v_call: TRBV14
cdr3_nt: TGTGCCAGCAGCCAAGATTTCATTCCGAAGGGCGGATTGGGAGAAAAACTGTTTTTT
cdr3_aa: CASSQDFIPKGGLGEKLFF

d_call: NA
clone_size: once
j_call: TRBJ2-3
v_call: TRBV2
cdr3_nt: TGTGCCAGCACTCGTCTACATCCTAGCACAGATACGCAGTATTTT
cdr3_aa: CASTRLHPSTDTQYF

d_call: TRBD2
clone_size: NA
j_call: TRBJ2-1
v_call: TRBV19
cdr3_nt: TGTGCCAGTAGTATAATTGCCGGCGGGAGCGGCGCTGAGCAGTTCTTC
cdr3_aa: CASSIIAGGSGAEQFF

d_call: NA
clone_size: NA
j_call: TRBJ2-6
v_call: TRBV7-9
cdr3_nt: TGTGCCAGCAGCTTAGTATCGGGATCGCTCAGGGCTGGGGCCAACGTCCTGACTTTC
cdr3_aa: CASSLVSGSLRAGANVLTF

d_call: TRBD1
clone_size: NA
j_call: TRBJ2-7
v_call: TRBV6-5
cdr3_nt: TGTGCCAGCAGTAGGGGACAGGGGGCTTACGAGCAGTACTTC
cdr3_aa: CASSRGQGAYEQYF

d_call: TRBD1
clone_size: NA
j_call: TRBJ2-3
v_call: TRBV4-3
cdr3_nt: TGCGCCAGCGGGGGACAGGGTGGCACAGATACGCAGTATTTT
cdr3_aa: CASGGQGGTDTQYF

d_call: TRBD1
clone_size: NA
j_call: TRBJ2-3
v_call: TRBV5-1
cdr3_nt: TGCGCCAGCAGCGGCGGACAGGGGGGATCAGATACGCAGTATTTT
cdr3_aa: CASSGGQGGSDTQYF

d_call: NA
clone_size: NA
j_call: TRBJ1-5
v_call: TRBV18
cdr3_nt: TGTGCCAGCTCACCCTCACAGGGTAGTAGCAATCAGCCCCAGCATTTT
cdr3_aa: CASSPSQGSSNQPQHF

d_call: NA
clone_size: NA
j_call: TRBJ2-3
v_call: TRBV7-2
cdr3_nt: TGTGCCAGCAGCCCAGGATGGGGCACAGATACGCAGTATTTT
cdr3_aa: CASSPGWGTDTQYF

d_call: TRBD2
clone_size: NA
j_call: TRBJ2-1
v_call: TRBV6-4
cdr3_nt: TGTGCCAGCAGTGAAGCCAGCGGGACGGGGGAAAATGAGCAGTTCTTC
cdr3_aa: CASSEASGTGENEQFF

d_call: NA
clone_size: NA
j_call: TRBJ1-4
v_call: TRBV29-1
cdr3_nt: TGCAGCGGCCGGGCCGAAAATGAAAAACTGTTTTTT
cdr3_aa: CSGRAENEKLFF

d_call: TRBD1
clone_size: NA
j_call: TRBJ2-4
v_call: TRBV28
cdr3_nt: TGTGCCAGCAGTCCGAGGACAGGGGGACAGTACTTC
cdr3_aa: CASSPRTGGQYF

d_call: NA
clone_size: NA
j_call: TRBJ1-1
v_call: TRBV6-1
cdr3_nt: TGTGCCAGCCTCGTGTCGTCTGGCACTGAAGCTTTCTTT
cdr3_aa: CASLVSSGTEAFF

d_call: NA
clone_size: once
j_call: TRBJ2-3
v_call: TRBV29-1
cdr3_nt: TGCAGCGTGGGCCGCGGGGTCTGGGATACGCAGTATTTT
cdr3_aa: CSVGRGVWDTQYF

d_call: NA
clone_size: NA
j_call: TRBJ2-7
v_call: TRBV19
cdr3_nt: TGTGCCAGTAGTCTCTCGGGACTGCTCTCCTACGAGCAGTACTTC
cdr3_aa: CASSLSGLLSYEQYF

d_call: NA
clone_size: NA
j_call: TRBJ2-5
v_call: TRBV10-2
cdr3_nt: TGCGCCAGCAGCCCAATCGGCGAGACCCAGTACTTC
cdr3_aa: CASSPIGETQYF

d_call: TRBD1
clone_size: NA
j_call: TRBJ2-2
v_call: TRBV7-3
cdr3_nt: TGTGCCAGCAGCGCAGGGGGCACCGGGGAGCTGTTTTTT
cdr3_aa: CASSAGGTGELFF

d_call: NA
clone_size: NA
j_call: TRBJ1-3
v_call: TRBV6-6
cdr3_nt: TGTGCCAGCAGTTACACAGGGACGGGTAACACCATATATTTT
cdr3_aa: CASSYTGTGNTIYF

d_call: NA
clone_size: once
j_call: TRBJ2-3
v_call: TRBV4-2
cdr3_nt: TGTGCCAGCAGCCCATCCGGGGGGCAGGGCGCAGATACGCAGTATTTT
cdr3_aa: CASSPSGGQGADTQYF

d_call: TRBD2
clone_size: NA
j_call: TRBJ2-1
v_call: TRBV18
cdr3_nt: TGTGCCAGCTCACCCTCGGGACTAGCGGGAGTCCATGAGCAGTTCTTC
cdr3_aa: CASSPSGLAGVHEQFF

d_call: NA
clone_size: NA
j_call: TRBJ2-5
v_call: TRBV5-4
cdr3_nt: TGTGCCAGCAGCTTGGAACAGGGAGAGACCCAGTACTTC
cdr3_aa: CASSLEQGETQYF